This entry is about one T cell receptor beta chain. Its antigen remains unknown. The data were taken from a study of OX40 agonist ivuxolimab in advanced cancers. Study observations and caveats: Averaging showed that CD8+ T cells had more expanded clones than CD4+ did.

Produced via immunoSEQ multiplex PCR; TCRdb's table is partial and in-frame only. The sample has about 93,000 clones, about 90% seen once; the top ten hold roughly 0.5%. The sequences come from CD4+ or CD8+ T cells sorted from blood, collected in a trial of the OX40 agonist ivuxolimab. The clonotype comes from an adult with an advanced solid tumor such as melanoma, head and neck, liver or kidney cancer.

The CDR3: CASSESGREEQYF. The CDR3, as DNA: TGCGCCAGCAGTGAGTCGGGTCGGGAGGAGCAGTACTTC. J is TRBJ2-7 and V is TRBV10-1; D perhaps matches TRBD2 (6 bases). The CDR3 has 13 residues. Trimming removed 0 bases from V and 7 bases from J, with 10 bases in between. Germline assignment: CDR1 WNHNN and CDR2 SYGVQD (reference sequence).